This note documents a single T cell receptor beta chain sequence. Its specificity is unknown. All the donors were Caucasian adults who lived in Nashville, Tennessee. Division of CD4+ cells produced a CD45RA+ naive subset and a CD45RA-negative memory subset. The data derive from a study of shared clonotypes between healthy human individuals. Regarding the study as a whole: The expectation was that sequencing depth would affect clonotype sharing among donors. Genetic and exposure-history diversity was limited by the few donors.

The CDR3 has 12 residues. The V gene's germline CDR1 is SGHTS and CDR2 YDEGEE. V was cut by 5 bases and J by 2 bases, with 7 bases left in between. Method: immunoSEQ multiplex PCR; TCRdb's copy keeps in-frame clones and lacks some. Of 2 million to 2.5 million clones listed, 90% to 95% were seen once; the top ten hold 0.35% to 0.5%. The chain is built from TRBV5-8 and TRBJ1-2; D remains ambiguous. This TCR came from a man aged 18-30 years in good health. Some clones in this sample may be carry-over from other donors' samples. The sequencing sample was made of naive CD4+ T cells from PBMCs. Subset indicated: CD45RA+ positively selected. The CDR3 here is CASRSQNYGYTF. For the CDR3, the DNA is TGTGCCAGCAGAAGCCAAAACTATGGCTACACCTTC.